This TCR beta chain was sequenced for a study of vaccination and CD4 T cells after COVID-19. Study background: Two Hispanic individuals were among six male and four female convalescent patients.

Scientists ran DNA taken from cultured CD4+ T cells through the Oncomine TCR Beta short-read assay for sequencing. Genomic DNA extraction was carried out from cultured CD4+ T cells. MiXCR was run by TCRdb on the PCR reads, yielding one entry per CDR3 protein. The sample comprises over 9,000 distinct CDR3 sequences, roughly 57% of which are singletons, and roughly 12% rests with the top ten. Comments on this clonotype: Its cognate antigen is unknown.

Treatment noted: approximately 10-day PBMC culture with coronavirus spike peptide pools or control peptides (ViraFEST assay). Alongside approximately 10 IU/ml IL-2 and 10 ug/ml peptide pools, PBMCs were cultured at some 2 million per well. Fresh IL-2 medium was used to replace half of the medium on days 3 and 7. This TCR derives from a human donor with COVID-19. The source was cultured CD4+ T cells from blood, collected after SARS-CoV-2 vaccination.

The CDR3 loop reads CASSEGRRGGVEQYF. CDR3 coding DNA: TGTGCCAGCAGTGAAGGTCGGCGGGGGGGCGTCGAGCAGTACTTC. V usage is TRBV6-1 and J usage is TRBJ2-7, with 9 nucleotides matching TRBD2. Germline values: CDR1 MNHNS, CDR2 SASEGT. The CDR3 is 15 amino acids. Unmatched junction bases numbered 7, after V lost 1 base and J lost 6 bases.